This T cell receptor (beta chain) was identified in a study of blood T cell repertoires in COVID-19. About the study: Italy, Spain and the United States were the sources of the convalescent and acute COVID-19 samples. Sources were T cells, B-cell-depleted T cells, or PBMCs; the material itself was cDNA or gDNA.

Study processing details: Amplification with reference gene primers provided the estimates of nucleated cell counts. Libraries were prepared by immunoSEQ multiplex PCR; TCRdb keeps only in-frame clonotypes and omits some of them. The DNA was the basis for D and trimming; V, J and clone size are from that table. The sample lists tens of thousands of clones; around 83% were seen once. The ends were cut back, 6 bases at V and 6 bases at J, with 18 bases in the middle. This CDR3 is built from 14 residues. The germline V gene encodes CDR1 MNHEY and CDR2 SVGEGT. The chain combines TRBV6-2 or TRBV6-3 with TRBJ2-7; no firm D call. The sequence was obtained from a human donor in a cohort sampled during active COVID-19. The sample comprised peripheral blood. The CDR3 region is CASSRNSRGGEQYF. CDR3 bases: TGTGCCAGCAGCCGAAATTCACGTGGCGGCGAGCAGTACTTC.